This TCR beta chain was captured by sequencing in a study of T cells in women clearing cervical HPV infection. As for this clone: The sequence runs out 3 residues before the end of the CDR3; the remainder is reconstructed from the germline J gene.

Only in-frame clones appear in the TCRdb table, and some are missing; sequencing was by immunoSEQ multiplex PCR. Its table lists some 15,000 clones. Germline CDR1 and CDR2: MNHNS and SASEGT. The V segment lost 0 bases and the J segment 5 bases; nucleotides outside the gene matches: 6. CDR3 size: 16 residues. The TCR was taken from a woman between 18 and 70 years old with a cervical HPV16 infection that either progressed to CIN3+ or cleared (not recorded which). The sample taken for sequencing was blood buffy coat. The chain links TRBV6-1 to TRBJ2-5, with TRBD2 matching over 10 bases. CDR3 DNA, as far as it was read: TGTGCCAGCAGTGAAGCGCATCTAGCGGGAGTTGAGACC. Amino acid sequence: CASSEAHLAGVET. The CDR3 as a whole reads CASSEAHLAGVETQYF.